These 28 T cell receptor beta chains share one sample of origin, sequenced in a study of blood T cells in healthy people across ages. The use of a sample-barcoded 5' primer and a J-beta primer mix characterized a second PCR of about 7 to 12 cycles. TCRdb reanalysed the 5' RACE reads using MiXCR and keeps one entry per CDR3 protein. The table has 600,000 to 850,000 distinct CDR3 sequences, approximately 25% seen once. These data were also filed under a second study, of T cells of mothers and their children.

The source material was blood. These receptors all stem from a boy between 5 and 17 years old in good health.

This clonotype was seen many times. This chain uses TRBV7-3 with TRBJ2-2; TRBD2 matches at 12 bases. Trimming cost V 3 bases and J 4 bases; bases outside gene matches: 0. Germline V gene sequence: CDR1 SGHTA, CDR2 FQGTGA. The length of the CDR3 is 15 residues. The DNA of the CDR3 is TGTGCCAGCAGCTTGACTAGCGGGGGCACCGGGGAGCTGTTTTTT. This codes for CASSLTSGGTGELFF.

This clonotype showed up many times. V and J are TRBV6-5 and TRBJ2-1; possibly TRBD1 for D (5 bases). The germline V gene has CDR1 MNHEY and CDR2 SVGAGI. The CDR3 sequence is 14 residues long. Trimming took 8 bases from V and 4 from J, leaving 15 bases between them. CDR3 nucleotides: TGTGCCAGCGCTACTCTTGACAGTTACAATGAGCAGTTCTTC. It codes for CASATLDSYNEQFF.

This chain connects TRBV6-5 to TRBJ2-1; 12 positions match TRBD2. The CDR3 length is 15 residues. The V gene end was trimmed by 7 bases and the J gene end by 8 bases; junction bases not matched to a gene: 9. Germline V gene lookup returns CDR1 MNHEY and CDR2 SVGAGI. The CDR3 protein is CASIQTSGGSYEQFF. The CDR3 DNA is TGTGCCAGCATCCAGACTAGCGGGGGATCGTATGAGCAGTTCTTC.

This clonotype has only a few counts. The chain joins TRBV24-1 to TRBJ1-5; 9 bases map to TRBD1. CDR1 is KGHDR, CDR2 SFDVKD, per germline. This CDR3 contains 14 residues. Unmatched junction bases numbered 2, after V lost 5 bases and J lost 4 bases. The CDR3 spells CATSGGQGNQPQHF. CDR3 nucleotide sequence: TGTGCCACCAGTGGGGGACAGGGTAATCAGCCCCAGCATTTT.

The chain employs TRBV7-9 and TRBJ2-7; TRBD2 matches at 7 bases. The J call may be mistaken, given a closer DNA end match to TRBJ2-5. Germline lookup yields CDR1 SEHNR and CDR2 FQNEAQ (reference sequence). The CDR3 contains 14 residues. DNA of the CDR3: TGTGCCAGCAGCTTATATTCTAGCGGAGAGACCCAGTACTTC. It specifies CASSLYSSGETQYF.

This clonotype was picked up a small number of times. The CDR3, as DNA: TGTGCCAGCAGGGGACTGGGGTGGAGGGACACAGAGACCGGGGAGCTGTTTTTT. Its translation: CASRGLGWRDTETGELFF. The chain joins TRBV2 to TRBJ2-2; either TRBD1 or TRBD2 may fit D (6 bases each). The CDR3 has 18 residues. Trimming cost V 6 bases and J 5 bases, with 25 bases left between them. Germline loops: CDR1 SNHLY, CDR2 FYNNEI.

This sequence joins TRBV6-1 and TRBJ2-5, with TRBD1 matching over 10 bases. This CDR3 has 17 residues. Germline V lookup: CDR1 MNHNS, CDR2 SASEGT. After removal of 6 bases from V and 5 bases from J, the junction contained 15 bases not matched to a gene. The CDR3 here is CASSRGVSPGQGETQYF. The CDR3 DNA reads TGTGCCAGCAGCCGGGGGGTATCGCCGGGACAGGGGGAGACCCAGTACTTC.

The chain links TRBV12-3 or TRBV12-4 to TRBJ2-5; a possible D gene is TRBD2 (7 bases). The end of the DNA aligns better with TRBJ2-1, so the J call may be wrong. This CDR3 has 14 amino acids. The CDR3 region has the DNA TGTGCCAGCAACCAAGCGGGGACAAACAATGAGCAGTTCTTC. Protein sequence: CASNQAGTNNEQFF.

This clonotype was seen a few times. The rearrangement uses TRBV28 and TRBJ2-7; D may be TRBD1 (5 bases). The CDR3 has 15 amino acids. Per the germline V gene, CDR1 is MDHEN and CDR2 is SYDVKM. V was clipped by 2 bases and J by 5 bases, with 16 bases between them. CDR3 DNA: TGTGCCAGCAGTTTAAACCAGGGCTACGTAAACGAGCAGTACTTC. Its protein product is CASSLNQGYVNEQYF.

This rearrangement joins TRBV6-5 to TRBJ2-1, with TRBD2 matching 11 bases. Germline V gene lookup returns CDR1 MNHEY and CDR2 SVGAGI. Trimming at V came to 2 bases and at J to 5 bases, leaving 2 bases not matched to a gene. The CDR3 runs 15 residues. The CDR3 protein is CASSYGTSGNNEQFF. CDR3 sequence (DNA): TGTGCCAGCAGTTACGGGACTAGCGGTAACAATGAGCAGTTCTTC.

In this sample, this clonotype turned up a few times. The CDR3 nucleotides are TGCAGCGTTGATGTACTAGCGGGCGGTATCAATGAGCAGTTCTTC. Translated, it gives CSVDVLAGGINEQFF. The chain joins TRBV29-1 to TRBJ2-1; 9 bases fit TRBD2. V was clipped by 3 bases and J by 6 bases; unmatched bases: 9. The CDR3 has 15 amino acids. CDR1 is SQVTM, CDR2 ANQGSEA, per germline.

The chain employs TRBV20-1 and TRBJ2-1; D might be TRBD2 (5 bases). The J call may be faulty, since TRBJ2-5 better matches the DNA end. The CDR3 has 12 amino acids. Germline CDR1 is DFQATT and CDR2 is SNEGSKA (reference sequence). The CDR3: CSARVTEEAQYF. As DNA, the CDR3 is TGCAGTGCTAGAGTGACCGAGGAGGCCCAGTACTTC.

The chain joins TRBV28 to TRBJ1-2; 10 bases line up with TRBD1. This CDR3 comprises 16 residues. Looked up from germline, CDR1 is MDHEN and CDR2 is SYDVKM. V lost 4 bases, J lost 2 bases, and 7 bases stayed unmatched. Here the CDR3 DNA reads TGTGCCAGCAGTTCCATCGGGACAGGGGCCAACTATGGCTACACCTTC. Its protein product is CASSSIGTGANYGYTF.

The table lists this clonotype with a few counts. V gene TRBV20-1 combines with J gene TRBJ1-2, with a tentative D call TRBD1 (6 bases). V was cut by 5 bases and J by 2 bases, with 15 bases left in between. CDR1 and CDR2 from the germline V gene are DFQATT and SNEGSKA (reference sequence). The length of the CDR3 is 14 residues. The DNA for the CDR3 is TGCAGTGCTCACCGGGACACGCGGAACTATGGCTACACCTTC. Protein sequence: CSAHRDTRNYGYTF.

This sequence joins TRBV10-3 and TRBJ1-1, with 7 bases identical to TRBD1. CDR3 size: 16 residues. Trimming removed 3 bases from V and 5 bases from J; junction bases left unmatched: 12. Germline CDR1 and CDR2: ENHRY and SYGVKD. The CDR3 region is CAISDPTGKARTEAFF. Here the CDR3 DNA reads TGTGCCATCAGTGACCCGACAGGGAAAGCAAGGACTGAAGCTTTCTTT.

This clonotype was picked up a small number of times. The rearrangement joins TRBV5-6 to TRBJ2-5; D may match TRBD1 or TRBD2 (7 bases each). The CDR3 is 16 amino acids. CDR1 is SGHDT, CDR2 YYEEEE, per germline. V lost 0 bases and J lost 7, with 19 bases in between. The CDR3 reads CASSLERDSSPRTQYF. The CDR3 bases are TGTGCCAGCAGCTTGGAGCGGGACAGCTCGCCGAGGACCCAGTACTTC.

A note on this clonotype: Compared with germline, one end of the junction differs, possibly owing to a read error. This chain uses TRBV7-9 with TRBJ1-3; D ambiguous. Germline-derived CDR1 and CDR2 are SEHNR and FQNEAQ (reference sequence). The CDR3 runs 15 residues. CDR3 amino acids: CASGLALGYGNTIYF. As DNA, the CDR3 is TGTGCCAGCGGCTTAGCCCTCGGATATGGAAACACCATATATTTT.

For this clonotype: One end of the junction is discordant with germline, which a read error may explain. This chain connects TRBV7-3 to TRBJ1-5; no reliable D call. CDR3 length: 13 amino acids. In germline, CDR1 is SGHTA, CDR2 FQGTGA. The CDR3 nucleotides read TGTGCCAGCAGCCTAACCGGTGATATGCCCCAGCATTTT. This codes for CASSLTGDMPQHF.

This clonotype was seen a few times. This chain joins TRBV15 and TRBJ1-5; no reliable D call. The germline gives CDR1 LNHNV, CDR2 YYDKDF (reference sequence). The CDR3 runs 17 residues. V shed 0 bases and J shed 1 base, with 13 bases lying between them. Here the CDR3 reads CATSRDLIVRSNQPQHF. The CDR3 nucleotides are TGTGCCACCAGCAGAGACCTGATCGTCCGGAGCAATCAGCCCCAGCATTTT.

This clonotype was counted many times. The J gene is TRBJ2-3, the V gene TRBV20-1; 13 bases align to TRBD2. Germline V gene sequence: CDR1 DFQATT, CDR2 SNEGSKA (reference sequence). There are 16 residues in the CDR3. The V and J ends lost 1 base and 5 bases, in that order; junction bases with no gene match: 6. The DNA of the CDR3 is TGCAGTGCTAGAGGACCGACTAGCGGGAGGATAGATACGCAGTATTTT. Its protein is CSARGPTSGRIDTQYF.

The genes are TRBV10-3 and TRBJ2-7; D is unresolved. The V end lost 4 bases, the J end lost 0 bases, and 13 bases lay between the germline ends. Germline CDR1 and CDR2: ENHRY and SYGVKD. This CDR3 spans 15 amino acids. The CDR3 protein is CAISGWEPPSYEQYF. DNA for the CDR3: TGTGCCATCAGTGGATGGGAACCCCCCTCCTACGAGCAGTACTTC.

The V gene is TRBV5-1, the J gene TRBJ2-2, with D hard to call. The CDR3 runs to 13 residues. V dropped 0 bases and J dropped 4 bases, with 4 bases sitting between them. Per germline, CDR1 SGHRS and CDR2 YFSETQ. The CDR3, as DNA: TGCGCCAGCAGCTTGGATTCCACCGGGGAGCTGTTTTTT. This translates into CASSLDSTGELFF. Full variable domain (outside the CDR3, taken from reference TRBV5-1 and TRBJ2-2): KAGVTQTPRYLIKTRGQQVTLSCSPISGHRSVSWYQQTPGQGLQFLFEYFSETQRNKGNFPGRFSGRQFSNSRSEMNVSTLELGDSALYLCASSLDSTGELFFGEGSRLTVL.

This clonotype has just a few counts. The gene calls are TRBV29-1 and TRBJ2-2; D is unresolved. This CDR3 has 12 residues. Germline V CDR1 and CDR2: SQVTM, ANQGSEA. Trimming took 5 bases from V and 0 from J, leaving 4 bases between them. The CDR3 region is CSVLANTGELFF. Written as DNA, the CDR3 is TGCAGCGTTTTGGCGAACACCGGGGAGCTGTTTTTT.

This chain uses TRBV12-5 with TRBJ2-5; weak D call: TRBD1 (6 bases). The J call may not be correct, given that the DNA end is closer to TRBJ2-7. CDR3 length equals 14 residues. Germline lookup yields CDR1 LGHNT and CDR2 FRNRAP. CDR3 in amino acids: CASGLAQGLYEQYF. DNA for the CDR3: TGTGCTAGTGGTTTGGCCCAGGGGCTCTACGAGCAGTACTTC.

The CDR3 bases are TGTGCCAGCAGCCAAATTATCAGGGGGCCTTACAATGAGCAGTTCTTC. This sequence encodes CASSQIIRGPYNEQFF. The rearrangement links TRBV6-1 to TRBJ2-1; TRBD1 matches 8 bases. The CDR3 is made up of 16 amino acids. Germline V CDR1 and CDR2: MNHNS, SASEGT. With V trimmed by 6 bases and J by 4 bases, 11 bases remained unmatched.

The J gene is TRBJ2-1, the V gene TRBV6-6, with D possibly TRBD2 on 5 matching bases. The germline V gene encodes CDR1 MNHNY and CDR2 SVGAGI (reference sequence). V dropped 3 bases and J dropped 4 bases, with 13 bases sitting between them. CDR3 length: 15 residues. The CDR3, as DNA: TGTGCCAGCAGTTATCGTGGAGGACGTTACAATGAGCAGTTCTTC. Its protein is CASSYRGGRYNEQFF.

The chain links TRBV6-2 or TRBV6-3 to TRBJ2-3, with a possible D match to TRBD1 (6 bases). The germline CDR1 and CDR2 sequences are MNHEY and SVGEGT. CDR3 length: 16 residues. The germline V and J ends were trimmed by 0 bases and 2 bases, with 12 bases remaining between them. The CDR3 DNA reads TGTGCCAGCAGTTACTCGTGGCAGGGGCCCACAGATACGCAGTATTTT. Translating it yields CASSYSWQGPTDTQYF.

V usage is TRBV28 and J usage is TRBJ2-7; TRBD1 matches 9 bases. The CDR3 consists of 16 residues. Germline V gives CDR1 MDHEN, CDR2 SYDVKM. The junction had 11 bases not matched to a gene; V was cut back by 6 bases and J by 2 bases. The CDR3 DNA follows: TGTGCCAGCAGCTATGGGACAGGGTGGATTCCCTACGAGCAGTACTTC. Translated: CASSYGTGWIPYEQYF. Drawing the rest from reference TRBV28 and TRBJ2-7, the complete variable domain is DVKVTQSSRYLVKRTGEKVFLECVQDMDHENMFWYRQDPGLGLRLIYFSYDVKMKEKGDIPEGYSVSREKKERFSLILESASTNQTSMYLCASSYGTGWIPYEQYFGPGTRLTVT.